Below are 2 T cell receptor beta chains sequenced from a single sample in a study of T cell responses to AZD1222 COVID-19 vaccine. The repertoire was sequenced with immunoSEQ multiplex PCR; TCRdb's copy has only in-frame clones and lacks some. The sample carries about 130,000 clones, roughly 92% recorded once. The input for sequencing was peripheral blood, taken 28 days after the second AZD1222 dose. Every receptor here comes from an adult who received the AZD1222 COVID-19 vaccine.

The chain recombines TRBV18 with TRBJ1-5; unclear D gene. This CDR3 contains 13 residues. Trimming cost V 2 bases and J 6 bases, with 8 bases left between them. CDR1 KGHSH and CDR2 LQKENI come from the germline V gene. CDR3 loop: CASSPDTGQPQHF. The DNA for the CDR3 is TGTGCCAGCTCACCAGACACGGGTCAGCCCCAGCATTTT.

The count of this clone is one. V is TRBV7-2 and J is TRBJ1-2; D is undetermined. The CDR3 is 15 residues long. V lost 5 bases and J 0 bases, leaving 13 bases between the germline ends. The germline V gene has CDR1 SGHTA and CDR2 FQGNSA. This CDR3 reads CASSPGGGSNYGYTF. The CDR3 DNA reads TGTGCCAGCAGCCCGGGCGGAGGTTCTAACTATGGCTACACCTTC.